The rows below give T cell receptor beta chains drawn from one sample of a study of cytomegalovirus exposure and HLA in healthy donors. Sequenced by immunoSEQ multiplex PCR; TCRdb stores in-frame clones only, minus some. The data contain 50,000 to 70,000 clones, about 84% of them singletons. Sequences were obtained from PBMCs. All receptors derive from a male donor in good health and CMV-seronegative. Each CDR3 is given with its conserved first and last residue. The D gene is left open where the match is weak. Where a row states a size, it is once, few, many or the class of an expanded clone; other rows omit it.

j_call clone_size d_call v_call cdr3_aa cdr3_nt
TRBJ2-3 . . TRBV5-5 CASSFPGRGTDTQYF TGTGCCAGCAGCTTCCCCGGCCGGGGCACAGATACGCAGTATTTT
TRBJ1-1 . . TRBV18 CASSPSGLTEAFF TGTGCCAGCTCACCATCAGGGCTCACTGAAGCTTTCTTT
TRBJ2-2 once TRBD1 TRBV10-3 CAIKKGTDTGELFF TGTGCCATCAAGAAGGGGACAGACACCGGGGAGCTGTTTTTT
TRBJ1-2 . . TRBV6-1 CASSGRVWTENGYTF TGTGCCAGCAGCGGGCGGGTTTGGACCGAGAATGGCTACACCTTC
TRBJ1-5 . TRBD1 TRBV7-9 CASRIGNYRGGQPQHF TGTGCCAGCAGAATTGGAAATTACAGGGGAGGACAGCCCCAGCATTTT
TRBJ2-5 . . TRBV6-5 CASSYSKEASQYF TGTGCCAGCAGTTACTCGAAGGAGGCGTCCCAGTACTTC
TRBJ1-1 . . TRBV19 CASSNGPMNTEAFF TGTGCCAGTAGTAATGGGCCAATGAACACTGAAGCTTTCTTT
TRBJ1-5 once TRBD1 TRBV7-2 CASSLGAAGGGQPQHF TGTGCCAGCAGCTTAGGAGCCGCAGGGGGCGGTCAGCCCCAGCATTTT
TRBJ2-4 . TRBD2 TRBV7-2 CASSWGLAGGMQYF TGTGCCAGCAGCTGGGGACTAGCGGGGGGGATGCAGTACTTC
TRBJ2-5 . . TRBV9 CASSVDAGPQETQYF TGTGCCAGCAGCGTAGACGCAGGCCCCCAAGAGACCCAGTACTTC
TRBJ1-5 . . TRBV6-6 CASSLSDFNRNQPQHF TGTGCCAGCTCTCTATCCGACTTCAACCGCAATCAGCCCCAGCATTTT
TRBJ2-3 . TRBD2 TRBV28 CASSVTSGGTSSTDTQYF TGTGCCAGCAGCGTGACTAGCGGGGGGACCTCTAGCACAGATACGCAGTATTTT
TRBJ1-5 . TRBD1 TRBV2 CASSGDRTQPQHF TGTGCCAGCAGTGGGGACAGAACTCAGCCCCAGCATTTT
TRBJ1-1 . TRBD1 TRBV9 CASNRVPGQGTSSEAFF TGTGCCAGCAACCGGGTCCCGGGACAGGGAACAAGTAGTGAAGCTTTCTTT
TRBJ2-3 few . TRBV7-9 CASSFETDTQYF TGTGCCAGCAGCTTCGAGACAGATACGCAGTATTTT
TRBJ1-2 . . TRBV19 CASWSVEGYGYTF TGTGCCAGTTGGTCGGTAGAGGGCTATGGCTACACCTTC
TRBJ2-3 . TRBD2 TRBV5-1 CASARSAGGMHTQYF TGCGCCAGCGCCCGTTCAGCGGGGGGTATGCATACGCAGTATTTT
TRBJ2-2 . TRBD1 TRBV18 CASSFNRGLTGELFF TGTGCCAGCTCATTCAACAGGGGCCTCACCGGGGAGCTGTTTTTT
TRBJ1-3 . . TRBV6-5 CASHIGTGTGNTIYF TGTGCCAGCCACATTGGAACAGGGACTGGAAACACCATATATTTT
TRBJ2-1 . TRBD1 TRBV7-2 CASSLDRGAYNEQFF TGTGCCAGCAGCTTAGACAGGGGGGCCTACAATGAGCAGTTCTTC
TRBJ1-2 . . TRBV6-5 CATYNLAGDYGYTF TGTGCCACCTACAATCTGGCAGGGGACTATGGCTACACCTTC
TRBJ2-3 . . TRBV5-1 CASSLGQGGFSTDTQYF TGCGCCAGCAGCTTGGGGCAGGGAGGATTTAGTACAGATACGCAGTATTTT